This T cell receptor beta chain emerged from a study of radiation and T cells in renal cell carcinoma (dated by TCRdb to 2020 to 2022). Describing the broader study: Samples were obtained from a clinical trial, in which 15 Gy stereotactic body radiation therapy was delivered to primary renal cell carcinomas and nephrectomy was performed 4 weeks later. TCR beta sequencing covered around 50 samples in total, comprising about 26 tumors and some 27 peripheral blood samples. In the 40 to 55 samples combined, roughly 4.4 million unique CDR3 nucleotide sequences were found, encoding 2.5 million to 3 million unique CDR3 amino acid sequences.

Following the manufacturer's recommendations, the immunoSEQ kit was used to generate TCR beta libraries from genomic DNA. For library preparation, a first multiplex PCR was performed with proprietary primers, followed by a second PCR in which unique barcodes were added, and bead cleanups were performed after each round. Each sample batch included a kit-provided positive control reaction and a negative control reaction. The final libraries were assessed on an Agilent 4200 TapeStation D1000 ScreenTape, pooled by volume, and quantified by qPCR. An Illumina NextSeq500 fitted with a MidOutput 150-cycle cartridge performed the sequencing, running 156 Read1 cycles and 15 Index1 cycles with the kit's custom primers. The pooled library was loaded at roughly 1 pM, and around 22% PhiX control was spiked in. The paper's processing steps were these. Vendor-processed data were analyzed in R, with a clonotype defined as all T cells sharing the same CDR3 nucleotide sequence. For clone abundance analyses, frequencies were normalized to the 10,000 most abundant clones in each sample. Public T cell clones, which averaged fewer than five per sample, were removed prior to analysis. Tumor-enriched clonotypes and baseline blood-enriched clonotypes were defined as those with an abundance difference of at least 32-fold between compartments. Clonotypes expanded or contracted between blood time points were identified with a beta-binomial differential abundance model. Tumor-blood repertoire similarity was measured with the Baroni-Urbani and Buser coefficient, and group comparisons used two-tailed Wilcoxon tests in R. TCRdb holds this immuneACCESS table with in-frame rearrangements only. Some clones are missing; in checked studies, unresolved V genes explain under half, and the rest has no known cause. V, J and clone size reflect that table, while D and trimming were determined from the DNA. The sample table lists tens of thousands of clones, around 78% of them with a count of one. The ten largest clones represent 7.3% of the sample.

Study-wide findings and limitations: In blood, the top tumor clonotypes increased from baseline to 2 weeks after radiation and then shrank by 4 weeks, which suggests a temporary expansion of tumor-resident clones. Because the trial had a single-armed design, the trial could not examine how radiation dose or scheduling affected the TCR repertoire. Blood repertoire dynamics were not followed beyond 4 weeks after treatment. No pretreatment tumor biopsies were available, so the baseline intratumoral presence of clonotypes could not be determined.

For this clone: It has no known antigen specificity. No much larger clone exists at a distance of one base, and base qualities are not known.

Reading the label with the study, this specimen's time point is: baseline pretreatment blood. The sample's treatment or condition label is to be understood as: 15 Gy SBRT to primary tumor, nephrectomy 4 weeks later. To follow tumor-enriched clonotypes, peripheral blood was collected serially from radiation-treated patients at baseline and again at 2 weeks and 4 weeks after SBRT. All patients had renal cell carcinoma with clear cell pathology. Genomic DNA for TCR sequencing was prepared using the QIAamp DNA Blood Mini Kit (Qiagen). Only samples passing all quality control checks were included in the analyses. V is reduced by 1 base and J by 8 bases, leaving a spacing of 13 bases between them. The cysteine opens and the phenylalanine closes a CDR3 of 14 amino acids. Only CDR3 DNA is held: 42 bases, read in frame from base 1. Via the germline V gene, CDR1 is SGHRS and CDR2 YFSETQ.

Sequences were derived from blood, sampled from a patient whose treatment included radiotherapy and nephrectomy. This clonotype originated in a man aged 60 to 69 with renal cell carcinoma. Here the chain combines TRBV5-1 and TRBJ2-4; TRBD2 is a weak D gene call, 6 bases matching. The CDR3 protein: CASSLSTSGDIQYF. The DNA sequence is TGCGCCAGCAGCTTGTCGACTTCGGGGGACATTCAGTACTTC.